The 3 T cell receptor beta chains in this list originate from one sample, sequenced in a study of shared clonotypes between healthy human individuals. CD45RO-negative, CCR7-selected cells formed the naive CD8 fraction, which excluded terminally differentiated effector memory CD45RA+ cells. Assay: immunoSEQ multiplex PCR; the TCRdb copy retains only in-frame clones and omits some. The table lists 560,000 or so clones, 90% to 97% of them singletons, with about 0.12% in the top ten. Sequencing was done on a sample of naive CD8+ T cells sorted from blood. The receptors were gathered from a woman in her twenties or thirties in good health.

Comments on this clone: Other DNA sequences in this specimen translate into the identical CDR3. This sequence joins TRBV5-6 and TRBJ1-2, with 7 positions matching TRBD1. Germline V gene sequence: CDR1 SGHDT, CDR2 YYEEEE. The CDR3 spans 14 residues. The J segment lost 2 bases and the V segment lost 2 bases, leaving 3 bases of the junction unmatched. CDR3 sequence: CASSLGGANYGYTF. The CDR3 DNA reads TGTGCCAGCAGCTTAGGGGGCGCGAACTATGGCTACACCTTC.

In its sample, this clone was seen once. V and J are TRBV7-9 and TRBJ2-7; D is perhaps TRBD1 or TRBD2 (6 bases each). The CDR3 is 14 residues long. The germline V and J ends were trimmed by 3 bases and 2 bases, with 11 bases remaining between them. Germline loops: CDR1 SEHNR, CDR2 FQNEAQ (reference sequence). Written as DNA, the CDR3 is TGTGCCAGCAGCTTTGGAGGGGGAGCCTACGAGCAGTACTTC. This codes for CASSFGGGAYEQYF.

The chain couples TRBV7-9 to TRBJ1-1; D gene ambiguous. There are 13 residues in the CDR3. The germline V gene encodes CDR1 SEHNR and CDR2 FQNEAQ (reference sequence). V was shortened by 3 bases and J by 8 bases, with 13 bases between the two germline ends. The CDR3 region has the DNA TGTGCCAGCAGCTTGGACGGTCTCCTAGAAGCTTTCTTT. This sequence encodes CASSLDGLLEAFF.